This entry features one T cell receptor (beta chain) sequence. The antigen remains unidentified. This sample is part of a study of OX40 agonist ivuxolimab in advanced cancers. Study-wide background: Melanoma, hepatocellular carcinoma, head and neck or renal cell cancer occurred in dose-escalation patients. People who had prior anti-PD-1, anti-PD-L1 or anti-CTLA-4 therapy could take part, and around 40% had some. Study-level findings and limits: Dose levels from 0.1 to 3.0 mg/kg saw CD4+ and CD8+ blood T cells expand clonally by week 6.

Sequencing used immunoSEQ multiplex PCR; TCRdb keeps in-frame clones, though not all of them. This sample yields more than 30,000 clones, of which more than 60% are seen a single time; around 10% belongs to the top ten. If patients had autoimmune disease history or systemic immunosuppression, they were excluded. Germline V gene lookup returns CDR1 SEHNR and CDR2 FQNEAQ (reference sequence). The CDR3 sequence is 13 residues long. Trimming cost V 1 base and J 10 bases, with 12 bases left between them. The genes are TRBV7-9 and TRBJ2-3; D is perhaps TRBD2 (6 bases). Sequencing used CD4+ or CD8+ T cells sorted from blood, obtained in a trial of the OX40 agonist ivuxolimab. This clonotype was obtained from an adult with an advanced solid tumor such as melanoma, head and neck, liver or kidney cancer. In DNA form, the CDR3 reads TGTGCCAGCAGCTTAGGGGCGGGGAGTCCGCAGTATTTT. Protein sequence: CASSLGAGSPQYF.